Listed below are T cell receptor beta chains from one sample, sequenced in a study of blood T cell repertoires in COVID-19. Sequenced by immunoSEQ multiplex PCR; TCRdb stores in-frame clones only, minus some. This table has some 250,000 clones, approximately 80% appearing once. Sequenced input: peripheral blood. These TCRs come from a woman at least 80 years old with COVID-19, enrolled during active disease. The CDR3 runs from the conserved cysteine through the conserved F or W. The D gene is left open where the match is weak. Not every row has a clone size; where given, it reads once, few, many or a size class.

TRBV7-3	TRBJ2-7	NA	NA	TGTGCCAGCAGCTTAATACCCGGAGTATTGCACGAGCAGTACTTC	CASSLIPGVLHEQYF
TRBV5-4	TRBJ2-7	NA	TRBD1	TGTGCCAGCAGCTTCCCTCAGGGGGCGAGGGAGCAGTACTTC	CASSFPQGAREQYF
TRBV11-2	TRBJ2-7	once	TRBD1	TGTGCCAGCAGTCGTTCTGGGACAGGGGCCTACGAGCAGTACTTC	CASSRSGTGAYEQYF
TRBV2	TRBJ2-1	NA	NA	TGTGCCAGCGGACTTTCCTCACAGTTCTTC	CASGLSSQFF
TRBV15	TRBJ2-2	NA	NA	TGTGCCACCAGCAGAGGGGGCGGGGTTGCCGGGGAGCTGTTTTTT	CATSRGGGVAGELFF
TRBV2	TRBJ1-4	NA	NA	TGTGCCAGCAGTGACGGGAAAAGGATAACTGAAAAACTGTTTTTT	CASSDGKRITEKLFF
TRBV13	TRBJ1-1	NA	TRBD1	TGTGCCAGCAGCTCCCGGGACAGCTACACTGAAGCTTTCTTT	CASSSRDSYTEAFF
TRBV19	TRBJ1-1	NA	NA	TGTGCCAGTAGTATTCTGTCACTGGGGGGGAACACTGAAGCTTTCTTT	CASSILSLGGNTEAFF
TRBV19	TRBJ1-2	NA	NA	TGTGCCAGTAGTACGACAGACTCTAACTATGGCTACACCTTC	CASSTTDSNYGYTF
TRBV7-3	TRBJ2-1	NA	NA	TGTGCCAGCAGCTCAGGACTTCCCAATGAGCAGTTCTTC	CASSSGLPNEQFF
TRBV6-5	TRBJ1-5	NA	TRBD1	TGTGCCAGCAGTCCGGGACAGGGCGCTCAGCCCCAGCATTTT	CASSPGQGAQPQHF
TRBV15	TRBJ1-1	NA	TRBD1	TGTGCCACCAGCAGGGGGACAGTAGTTGAAGCTTTCTTT	CATSRGTVVEAFF
TRBV5-5	TRBJ2-3	NA	NA	TGTGCCAGCAGCGAACCCGGGTTTGCGGCAGATACGCAGTATTTT	CASSEPGFAADTQYF
TRBV19	TRBJ1-1	NA	NA	TGTGCCAGTAGTGGGCAGGGGAACACTGAAGCTTTCTTT	CASSGQGNTEAFF
TRBV7-3	TRBJ2-3	NA	NA	TGTGCCAGCAGCTGGGACTCGACAGATACGCAGTATTTT	CASSWDSTDTQYF
TRBV19	TRBJ1-2	NA	NA	TGTGCCAGTAGTGCGGACAGCCTAAACTATGGCTACACCTTC	CASSADSLNYGYTF